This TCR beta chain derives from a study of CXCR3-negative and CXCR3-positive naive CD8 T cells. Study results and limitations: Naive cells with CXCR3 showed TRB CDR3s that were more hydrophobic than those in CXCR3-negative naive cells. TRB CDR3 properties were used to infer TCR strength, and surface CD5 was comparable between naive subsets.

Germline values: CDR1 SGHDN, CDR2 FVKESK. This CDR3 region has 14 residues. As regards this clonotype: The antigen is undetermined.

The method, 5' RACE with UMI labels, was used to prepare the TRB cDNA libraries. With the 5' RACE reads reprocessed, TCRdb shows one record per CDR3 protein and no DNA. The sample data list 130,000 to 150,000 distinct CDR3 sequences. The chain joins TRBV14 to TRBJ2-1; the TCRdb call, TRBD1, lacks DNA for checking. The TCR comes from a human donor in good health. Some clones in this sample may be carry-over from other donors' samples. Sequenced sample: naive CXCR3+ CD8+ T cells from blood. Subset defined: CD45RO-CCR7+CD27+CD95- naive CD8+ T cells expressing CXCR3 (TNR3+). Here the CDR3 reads CASSGAADYNEQFF.